This T cell receptor beta chain derives from a study of OX40 agonist ivuxolimab in advanced cancers. Across the whole study: Age averaged 60 years (range roughly 23 to 90), and more than 80% were male. Findings of the study overall: Both CD4+ and CD8+ T cell populations in blood had undergone clonal expansion by week 6 at 0.1 to 3.0 mg/kg.

Germline loops: CDR1 MGHRA, CDR2 YSYEKL. V trimming: 0 bases; J trimming: 7 bases; junction bases outside the gene matches: 11. This CDR3 has 16 residues. Clones were sequenced by immunoSEQ multiplex PCR, and TCRdb holds only the in-frame ones, with some missing. Counted here are fewer than 85,000 clones, roughly 90% occurring once; the ten biggest clones make up approximately 10%. Remarks on this clone: Its specificity is unknown.

The chain uses TRBV4-1 and TRBJ2-7; 8 nucleotides line up with TRBD1. Sequenced here: CD4+ or CD8+ T cells sorted from blood, sampled in a trial of the OX40 agonist ivuxolimab. This TCR came from an adult with an advanced solid tumor such as melanoma, head and neck, liver or kidney cancer. The CDR3 loop reads CASSQDVTGVWGEQYF. CDR3 coding DNA: TGCGCCAGCAGCCAAGACGTGACAGGGGTGTGGGGTGAGCAGTACTTC.